Listed here are 27 T cell receptor beta chains from one sample, sequenced in a study of blood T cell repertoires in COVID-19. Here immunoSEQ multiplex PCR was the method, and the copy in TCRdb shows in-frame clones only, minus some. Among under 300,000 clones listed, roughly nine tenths were seen once. The sample consisted of peripheral blood. The receptors were gathered from a middle-aged woman who had recovered from COVID-19.

This clone was seen a handful of times. J is TRBJ2-7 and V is TRBV4-2; 9 bases line up with TRBD2. The CDR3 sequence is 16 residues long. CDR1 LGHNA and CDR2 YNFKEQ come from the germline V gene. With 1 base clipped from V and 6 bases from J, the junction kept 10 bases outside the gene matches. The CDR3 DNA sequence: TGTGCCAGCAGCCAAGCACTAGCGGGCCCCTCTCGCGAGCAGTACTTC. Amino acids: CASSQALAGPSREQYF.

J is TRBJ1-5 and V is TRBV18; D is ambiguous. Germline CDR1 is KGHSH and CDR2 is LQKENI. The V end was cut by 5 bases, the J end by 5 bases, with 10 bases between. The CDR3 is 13 amino acids. This CDR3 reads CASSEGRDQPQHF. As DNA, the CDR3 is TGTGCCAGCTCAGAGGGTCGGGATCAGCCCCAGCATTTT. The full variable domain, its missing parts supplied by reference TRBV18 and TRBJ1-5, is NAGVMQNPRHLVRRRGQEARLRCSPMKGHSHVYWYRQLPEEGLKFMVYLQKENIIDESGMPKERFSAEFPKEGPSILRIQQVVRGDSAAYFCASSEGRDQPQHFGDGTRLSIL.

This chain joins TRBV6-1 and TRBJ2-7; 7 bases align to TRBD1. Germline CDR1 is MNHNS and CDR2 is SASEGT. V gave up 3 bases and J gave up 6 bases; unmatched junction bases: 8. There are 14 residues in the CDR3. The CDR3 reads CASSDQTGIAEQYF. The CDR3 coding sequence is TGTGCCAGCAGTGACCAGACAGGGATAGCCGAGCAGTACTTC.

This clone was seen only once. The rearrangement joins TRBV29-1 to TRBJ1-4, with D uncertain. CDR1 SQVTM and CDR2 ANQGSEA come from the germline V gene. V shed 5 bases and J shed 3 bases, with 10 bases lying between them. The CDR3 loop spans 13 amino acids. CDR3 DNA: TGCAGCGTTACGGCTGCGGCTAATGAAAAACTGTTTTTT. It yields the protein CSVTAAANEKLFF.

The V and J genes are TRBV7-2 and TRBJ2-5, with TRBD1 identical over 8 bases. Losses at the gene ends were 1 base for V and 5 bases for J; bases not matched to a gene: 12. CDR3 size: 17 residues. Germline V gene sequence: CDR1 SGHTA, CDR2 FQGNSA. The chain's CDR3 is CASSLGRVTGVRETQYF. The CDR3 coding sequence is TGTGCCAGCAGCTTAGGAAGGGTGACAGGGGTCAGGGAGACCCAGTACTTC. The full variable domain, completed using reference TRBV7-2 and TRBJ2-5, is GAGVSQSPSNKVTEKGKDVELRCDPISGHTALYWYRQSLGQGLEFLIYFQGNSAPDKSGLPSDRFSAERTGGSVSTLTIQRTQQEDSAVYLCASSLGRVTGVRETQYFGPGTRLLVL.

The chain has TRBV29-1 and TRBJ2-7, with 8 bases matching TRBD2. CDR1 SQVTM and CDR2 ANQGSEA come from the germline V gene. With 4 bases clipped from V and 4 bases from J, the junction kept 6 bases outside the gene matches. The CDR3 sequence is 13 residues long. CDR3 bases: TGCAGCGTTGCCCCGGGGGGGCAATACGAGCAGTACTTC. This gives the protein CSVAPGGQYEQYF.

The V and J genes are TRBV5-1 and TRBJ1-1, with 11 nucleotides matching TRBD1. J gave up 4 bases and V 3 bases, and 8 bases lay outside the gene matches. This CDR3 is 16 amino acids long. Germline assignment: CDR1 SGHRS and CDR2 YFSETQ. The CDR3 coding sequence is TGCGCCAGCAGCTGGACAGGGGGCGAAACCCTCACTGAAGCTTTCTTT. It translates to CASSWTGGETLTEAFF.

The chain recombines TRBV2 with TRBJ1-2; 7 nucleotides line up with TRBD1. V dropped 6 bases and J dropped 7; count of bases not matched to a gene: 20. CDR3 size: 17 residues. CDR1 and CDR2 (germline): SNHLY, FYNNEI. CDR3 in amino acids: CASRPPEGAGGIGGYTF. In nucleotides, the CDR3 is TGTGCCAGCAGACCCCCCGAAGGCGCAGGGGGGATCGGTGGCTACACCTTC.

This sequence joins TRBV6-5 and TRBJ1-2; 7 bases fit TRBD1. Germline V CDR1 and CDR2: MNHEY, SVGAGI. Trimming removed 4 bases from V and 4 bases from J; junction bases left unmatched: 9. The CDR3 runs 15 residues. DNA for the CDR3: TGTGCCAGCAGTTCCCGACAGGGTAGCGTCTATGGCTACACCTTC. Residues: CASSSRQGSVYGYTF.

J is TRBJ2-1 and V is TRBV3-1 (or the pseudogene TRBV3-2); 15 nucleotides align to TRBD2. The V segment lost 3 bases and the J segment 7 bases; nucleotides outside the gene matches: 1. The CDR3 totals 15 residues. Per the germline V gene, CDR1 is LGHDT and CDR2 is YNNKEL (reference sequence). CDR3 sequence (DNA): TGTGCCAGCAGCCACGGGACTAGCGGGGGGAATGAGCAGTTCTTC. It is translated as CASSHGTSGGNEQFF.

The rearrangement joins TRBV19 to TRBJ1-1; 10 bases are a match to TRBD1. The CDR3 is made up of 15 amino acids. After removal of 6 bases from V and 3 bases from J, the junction contained 7 bases not matched to a gene. The germline V gene encodes CDR1 LNHDA and CDR2 SQIVND (reference sequence). The CDR3, as DNA: TGTGCCAGTAGCCCCGACAGGGGGCGGTACACTGAAGCTTTCTTT. It encodes CASSPDRGRYTEAFF. Using reference TRBV19 and TRBJ1-1 for the parts outside the CDR3, the full variable domain is DGGITQSPKYLFRKEGQNVTLSCEQNLNHDAMYWYRQDPGQGLRLIYYSQIVNDFQKGDIAEGYSVSREKKESFPLTVTSAQKNPTAFYLCASSPDRGRYTEAFFGQGTRLTVV.

This clone was counted between two and nine times. For the CDR3, the DNA is TGCGCCAGCAGCCGGCAGGAAGGGGGCGAGCAGTACTTC. Its protein product is CASSRQEGGEQYF. The V and J genes are TRBV5-1 and TRBJ2-7, with a tentative D call TRBD1 (6 bases). This CDR3 contains 13 residues. Germline CDR1 is SGHRS and CDR2 is YFSETQ. V was cut by 4 bases and J by 6 bases, with 14 bases left in between.

This chain links TRBV15 with TRBJ2-5; tentatively, D is TRBD1 (6 bases). Trimming pared 0 bases from V and 1 base from J, leaving 12 bases between. CDR1 and CDR2 from the germline V gene are LNHNV and YYDKDF (reference sequence). The CDR3 is 16 residues long. CDR3 amino acids: CATSRDRLGGQETQYF. As DNA, the CDR3 is TGTGCCACCAGCAGAGATCGCCTAGGGGGCCAAGAGACCCAGTACTTC.

The rearrangement joins TRBV28 to TRBJ1-5; possible D gene TRBD1, 6 bases. Per germline, CDR1 MDHEN and CDR2 SYDVKM. There are 14 residues in the CDR3. V was cut by 10 bases and J by 1 base, with 14 bases left in between. The CDR3 sequence is CATQQGGSNQPQHF. The CDR3 DNA reads TGTGCCACCCAACAGGGTGGGAGCAATCAGCCCCAGCATTTT.

V is TRBV5-1 and J is TRBJ1-2; 8 nucleotides align to TRBD1. From germline, CDR1 is SGHRS and CDR2 YFSETQ. The CDR3 is made up of 15 amino acids. V dropped 3 bases and J dropped 4; count of bases not matched to a gene: 8. CDR3: CASSYPDRESYGYTF. The CDR3 DNA reads TGCGCCAGCAGCTACCCGGACAGGGAGTCCTATGGCTACACCTTC.

The V call is TRBV18, the J call TRBJ2-7; D gene unclear. Trimming took off 2 bases at V and 0 bases at J, with 14 bases between the two ends. Germline V gene data show CDR1 as KGHSH and CDR2 as LQKENI. This CDR3 spans 16 amino acids. The CDR3 bases are TGTGCCAGCTCACCATATCCAGGCCCAAGCTCCTACGAGCAGTACTTC. Encoded protein: CASSPYPGPSSYEQYF.

The rearrangement links TRBV19 to TRBJ2-1, with 13 bases lining up with TRBD2. V lost 5 bases and J lost 4; bases outside the gene matches: 8. Germline V lookup: CDR1 LNHDA, CDR2 SQIVND (reference sequence). This CDR3 is built from 17 residues. The CDR3 reads CASSFSTSGRLYNEQFF. The CDR3 DNA is TGTGCCAGTAGTTTTTCGACTAGCGGGAGGCTTTACAATGAGCAGTTCTTC.

The chain carries TRBV9 and TRBJ1-3, with D unclear. Trimming left V 5 bases short and J 8 bases short, with 11 bases between. The CDR3 is 12 residues long. Germline assignment: CDR1 SGDLS and CDR2 YYNGEE. DNA for the CDR3: TGTGCCAGCAGTCTGAGGCTGGACACCATATATTTT. It codes for CASSLRLDTIYF.

The chain joins TRBV30 to TRBJ1-2; TRBD1 matches at 8 bases. CDR1 and CDR2 from the germline V gene are GTSNPN and SVGIG (reference sequence). This CDR3 has 13 residues. V lost 4 bases to trimming and J lost 8 bases; unmatched junction nucleotides: 9. The CDR3 sequence is CAWNFPGQGGYTF. The DNA of the CDR3 is TGTGCCTGGAATTTCCCCGGACAGGGAGGCTACACCTTC.

The CDR3 sequence is CSVEWRGGTDTQYF. The DNA of the CDR3 is TGCAGCGTTGAATGGAGGGGCGGCACAGATACGCAGTATTTT. The chain employs TRBV29-1 and TRBJ2-3; possible D gene TRBD2, 6 bases. The CDR3 runs to 14 residues. V gave up 2 bases and J gave up 1 base, with 10 bases separating them. CDR1 is SQVTM, CDR2 ANQGSEA, per germline.

The chain uses TRBV9 and TRBJ2-1; 7 bases align to TRBD2. This CDR3 region has 16 residues. V shed 0 bases, J shed 3 bases, and the junction held 6 bases outside the gene matches. Germline CDR1 SGDLS, CDR2 YYNGEE. The CDR3 loop is CASSVELGGGYNEQFF. In nucleotides, the CDR3 is TGTGCCAGCAGCGTAGAATTGGGCGGGGGCTACAATGAGCAGTTCTTC. Using reference TRBV9 and TRBJ2-1 for the parts outside the CDR3, the full variable domain is DSGVTQTPKHLITATGQRVTLRCSPRSGDLSVYWYQQSLDQGLQFLIQYYNGEERAKGNILERFSAQQFPDLHSELNLSSLELGDSALYFCASSVELGGGYNEQFFGPGTRLTVL.

This chain uses TRBV4-1 with TRBJ1-5; TRBD1 might be the D (5 bases). The germline V gene has CDR1 MGHRA and CDR2 YSYEKL. V gave up 2 bases and J gave up 2 bases, with 16 bases separating them. There are 17 residues in the CDR3. CDR3 sequence: CASSQWEGIWGNQPQHF. The CDR3 nucleotides are TGCGCCAGCAGCCAATGGGAGGGGATTTGGGGCAATCAGCCCCAGCATTTT.

This chain joins TRBV9 and TRBJ1-1; no reliable D call. Germline-derived CDR1 and CDR2 are SGDLS and YYNGEE. The CDR3 totals 18 residues. V was trimmed by 0 bases and J by 2 bases, leaving 20 bases between them. CDR3 residues: CASSVALAVAGYNTEAFF. For the CDR3, the DNA is TGTGCCAGCAGCGTAGCCCTGGCCGTGGCGGGATATAACACTGAAGCTTTCTTT. Based on the CDR3 plus reference TRBV9 and TRBJ1-1, the full variable domain is DSGVTQTPKHLITATGQRVTLRCSPRSGDLSVYWYQQSLDQGLQFLIQYYNGEERAKGNILERFSAQQFPDLHSELNLSSLELGDSALYFCASSVALAVAGYNTEAFFGQGTRLTVV.

The CDR3 bases are TGTGCCATCAGTGAAGGAGTGAGGGACAGGGGGCACGACTATGGCTACACCTTC. Its protein is CAISEGVRDRGHDYGYTF. The genes are TRBV10-3 and TRBJ1-2, with TRBD1 matching 12 bases. Looked up from germline, CDR1 is ENHRY and CDR2 is SYGVKD. Germline trimming cut 3 bases from V and 3 bases from J; bases unmatched to any gene: 11. CDR3 length: 18 amino acids.

The chain combines TRBV5-6 with TRBJ2-7, with 10 bases matching TRBD1. CDR3 size: 13 residues. V dropped 0 bases and J dropped 12; count of bases not matched to a gene: 6. Germline CDR1 is SGHDT and CDR2 is YYEEEE. CDR3 region: CASSLGGTGVMYF. CDR3 DNA sequence: TGTGCCAGCAGCTTGGGCGGGACAGGGGTAATGTACTTC. The variable domain in full, with the rest retrieved from reference TRBV5-6 and TRBJ2-7, is DAGVTQSPTHLIKTRGQQVTLRCSPKSGHDTVSWYQQALGQGPQFIFQYYEEEERQRGNFPDRFSGHQFPNYSSELNVNALLLGDSALYLCASSLGGTGVMYFGPGTRLTVT.

The rearrangement links TRBV14 to TRBJ2-5; possible D gene TRBD2, 5 bases. This CDR3 is 15 amino acids long. V was pared by 1 base and J by 5 bases, with 14 bases between. Germline CDR1 is SGHDN and CDR2 is FVKESK. Written as DNA, the CDR3 is TGTGCCAGCAGCCAAGGGGTCGGAGGCGCCGAGACCCAGTACTTC. Protein product: CASSQGVGGAETQYF.

In its sample, this clone was seen once. The V call is TRBV9, the J call TRBJ2-7; 11 nucleotides agree with TRBD2. CDR1 and CDR2 (germline): SGDLS, YYNGEE. The CDR3 runs 14 residues. V lost 7 bases, J lost 4 bases, and 7 bases stayed unmatched. CDR3 in amino acids: CASGLGLAEYEQYF. The CDR3 region has the DNA TGTGCCAGCGGGTTGGGACTAGCGGAATACGAGCAGTACTTC.